The rows below give T cell receptor beta chains drawn from one sample of a study of beta chain features in type 1 diabetes. Assay used: immunoSEQ multiplex PCR; TCRdb lists only in-frame clones, some missing. The table records about 740,000 clones, around an eighth of them present only once. Sequenced material: naive CD4+ T cells from blood. These receptors were obtained from a young man with type 1 diabetes. The CDR3 runs from the conserved cysteine through the conserved F or W. The D gene is left open where the match is weak. Only part of the rows carry a size: once, few, many, or a class if the clone is expanded.

D,V,J,size,CDR3,DNA
NA,TRBV5-6,TRBJ2-2,NA,CASSLDLTTGELFF,TGTGCCAGCAGCTTGGACCTCACCACCGGGGAGCTGTTTTTT
NA,TRBV28,TRBJ1-3,few,CASRRGSGNTIYF,TGTGCCAGCAGAAGGGGTTCTGGAAACACCATATATTTT
NA,TRBV30,TRBJ2-2,NA,CACGLYTGELFF,TGTGCCTGCGGACTGTACACCGGGGAGCTGTTTTTT
TRBD1,TRBV2,TRBJ1-6,few,CASSAGQGLSEYNSPLHF,TGTGCCAGCAGTGCGGGACAGGGGCTATCGGAGTATAATTCACCCCTCCACTTT
NA,TRBV2,TRBJ2-7,NA,CASSGGAGTYEQYF,TGTGCCAGCAGTGGTGGGGCTGGTACCTACGAGCAGTACTTC
TRBD2,TRBV30,TRBJ2-1,NA,CAWSVQGSGVSNEQFF,TGTGCCTGGAGTGTACAAGGTAGCGGGGTAAGCAATGAGCAGTTCTTC
NA,TRBV10-3,TRBJ1-1,NA,CAISESAGGIAEAFF,TGTGCCATCAGTGAGTCCGCGGGGGGCATCGCTGAAGCTTTCTTT
NA,TRBV15,TRBJ1-1,few,CATSREASMNTEAFF,TGTGCCACCAGCAGAGAGGCAAGTATGAACACTGAAGCTTTCTTT
NA,TRBV10-3,TRBJ1-5,NA,CAISEVKGYSNQPQHF,TGTGCCATCAGTGAAGTTAAGGGGTATAGCAATCAGCCCCAGCATTTT
NA,TRBV4-1,TRBJ2-1,few,CASSPGGWGAYNEQFF,TGCGCCAGCAGCCCCGGAGGGTGGGGGGCCTACAATGAGCAGTTCTTC
NA,TRBV7-2,TRBJ2-7,few,CASSRESAQYF,TGTGCCAGCAGCAGGGAGAGCGCGCAGTACTTC
TRBD1,TRBV5-1,TRBJ2-1,few,CASSLIQGANEQFF,TGCGCCAGCAGCTTAATTCAGGGGGCGAATGAGCAGTTCTTC
TRBD2,TRBV5-1,TRBJ2-1,few,CASSFTSGGADEQFF,TGCGCCAGCAGCTTCACTAGCGGGGGGGCTGATGAGCAGTTCTTC
NA,TRBV10-3,TRBJ2-2,NA,CATSGGQDGELFF,TGTGCCACCTCCGGGGGGCAAGACGGGGAGCTGTTTTTT
NA,TRBV7-6,TRBJ1-1,NA,CASSFRGNTEAFF,TGTGCCAGCAGCTTTCGGGGGAACACTGAAGCTTTCTTT
NA,TRBV6-5,TRBJ2-1,NA,CASNGVYNEQFF,TGTGCCAGCAACGGAGTCTACAATGAGCAGTTCTTC
NA,TRBV28,TRBJ1-5,few,CASTLGNQPQHF,TGTGCCAGCACCTTAGGCAATCAGCCCCAGCATTTT
NA,TRBV28,TRBJ1-4,NA,CASAGATNEKLFF,TGTGCCAGCGCCGGAGCAACTAATGAAAAACTGTTTTTT
TRBD1,TRBV10-2,TRBJ2-1,NA,CASSRDRGNEQFF,TGCGCCAGCAGCCGGGACAGGGGGAATGAGCAGTTCTTC
NA,TRBV30,TRBJ1-1,NA,CAWSVGGAGSSEAFF,TGTGCCTGGAGTGTTGGGGGCGCGGGGAGCTCTGAAGCTTTCTTT
TRBD1,TRBV30,TRBJ1-5,NA,CAWSGGDRNYQPQHF,TGTGCCTGGAGTGGGGGGGACAGAAACTATCAGCCCCAGCATTTT
NA,TRBV2,TRBJ1-1,few,CASSGVEGTEAFF,TGTGCCAGCAGCGGGGTTGAGGGGACTGAAGCTTTCTTT
TRBD2,TRBV27,TRBJ2-7,NA,CASSRAGKAMAQYF,TGTGCCAGCAGTCGAGCGGGGAAGGCTATGGCGCAGTACTTC
TRBD1,TRBV29-1,TRBJ2-3,few,CSVGTGDTQYF,TGCAGCGTTGGGACAGGAGATACGCAGTATTTT
NA,TRBV9,TRBJ2-1,NA,CASRPSSGTADNEQFF,TGTGCCAGCAGGCCCTCTTCCGGGACGGCTGACAATGAGCAGTTCTTC
NA,TRBV25-1,TRBJ2-7,few,CASSEYFAYEQYF,TGTGCCAGCAGTGAATATTTTGCCTACGAGCAGTACTTC
NA,TRBV10-1,TRBJ2-3,NA,CASSVQGMKQYF,TGCGCCAGCAGCGTCCAGGGCATGAAGCAGTATTTT
TRBD1,TRBV7-2,TRBJ1-3,NA,CASSLGTGGNTIYF,TGTGCCAGCAGCTTAGGGACAGGGGGAAACACCATATATTTT
NA,TRBV30,TRBJ2-7,few,CAWSGPSKNSYEQYF,TGTGCCTGGAGTGGGCCCTCAAAAAACTCCTACGAGCAGTACTTC